This T cell receptor (beta chain) is drawn from a study of cytomegalovirus exposure and HLA in healthy donors. PCR used 60 Vbeta primers and 13 Jbeta primers. Libraries were prepared by immunoSEQ multiplex PCR; TCRdb keeps only in-frame clonotypes and omits some of them. The sample has under 150,000 clones; 65% to 85% are singletons. This receptor was identified in a woman in her thirties or forties in good health and CMV-seropositive. The sequenced material came from PBMCs.

The CDR3 here is CASSNNPGSPGANVLTF. As DNA, the CDR3 is TGTGCCAGCAGTAACAATCCAGGTTCTCCTGGGGCCAACGTCCTGACTTTC. The V and J genes are TRBV28 and TRBJ2-6; D is ambiguous. V gave up 5 bases and J gave up 2 bases, with 16 bases separating them. The CDR3 has 17 amino acids. Per the germline V gene, CDR1 is MDHEN and CDR2 is SYDVKM.